These 3 T cell receptor beta chains were sequenced from one sample in a study of blood T cell repertoires in COVID-19. Method: immunoSEQ multiplex PCR; TCRdb's copy keeps in-frame clones and lacks some. The table records about 120,000 clones, 75% to 85% of them present only once. The specimen was peripheral blood. These receptors originate from a woman aged 50 to 60 with acute or convalescent COVID-19.

In its sample, this clone was seen once. The chain links TRBV18 to TRBJ1-1, with D possibly matching TRBD1 (6 bases). The germline V gene has CDR1 KGHSH and CDR2 LQKENI. V lost 5 bases and J lost 2, with 15 bases in between. The CDR3 loop spans 15 amino acids. CDR3 DNA: TGTGCCAGCTCATTCACGGGACAAAGCAACACTGAAGCTTTCTTT. This translates into CASSFTGQSNTEAFF.

V usage is TRBV9 and J usage is TRBJ2-2; tentatively, D is TRBD2 (6 bases). This CDR3 has 15 amino acids. V lost 3 bases to trimming and J lost 2 bases, with 11 bases between them. Germline V CDR1 and CDR2: SGDLS, YYNGEE. In DNA, the CDR3 is TGTGCCAGCAGCGCCTGGGAGGCTAACACCGGGGAGCTGTTTTTT. Protein: CASSAWEANTGELFF.

This chain joins TRBV28 and TRBJ1-6; D gene uncertain. The CDR3 consists of 15 residues. V lost 2 bases, J lost 13 bases, and 18 bases lay in between. Germline CDR1 MDHEN, CDR2 SYDVKM. CDR3 sequence: CASSLGGNRIYPLHF. DNA for the CDR3: TGTGCCAGCAGTTTAGGCGGTAACCGCATTTACCCCCTCCACTTT.